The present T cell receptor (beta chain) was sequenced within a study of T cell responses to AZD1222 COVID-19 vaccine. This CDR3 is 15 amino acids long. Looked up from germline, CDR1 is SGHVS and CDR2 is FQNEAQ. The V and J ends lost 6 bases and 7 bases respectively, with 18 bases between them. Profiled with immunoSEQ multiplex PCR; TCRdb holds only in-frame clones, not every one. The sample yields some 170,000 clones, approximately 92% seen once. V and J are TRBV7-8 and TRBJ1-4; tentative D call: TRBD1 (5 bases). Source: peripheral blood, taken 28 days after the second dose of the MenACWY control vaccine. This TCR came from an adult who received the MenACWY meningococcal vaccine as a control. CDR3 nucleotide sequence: TGTGCCAGCAGAAGTAACCGGGGGATCGGTGAAAAACTGTTTTTT. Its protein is CASRSNRGIGEKLFF.